The 22 T cell receptor beta chains below all came from one sample that was sequenced in a study of OX40 agonist ivuxolimab in advanced cancers. Libraries were constructed by the immunoSEQ multiplex PCR assay. What TCRdb holds here is the immuneACCESS table cut down to in-frame rearrangements. Part of the clones is not present; checked against another copy, under half of the missing clones reflect an unresolved V gene, and the others are unexplained. The sample table records 85,000 to 100,000 clones; roughly 93% of these occur just once. The top ten hold about 0.27% of the sample. This specimen consisted of CD4+ or CD8+ T cells sorted from blood, obtained in a trial of the OX40 agonist ivuxolimab. The receptor set was obtained from an adult with an advanced solid tumor such as melanoma, head and neck, liver or kidney cancer.

The chain combines TRBV6-6 with TRBJ2-7; TRBD2 is a possible D gene (5 bases). V was pared by 6 bases and J by 4 bases, with 13 bases between. The CDR3 loop spans 13 amino acids. The germline CDR1 and CDR2 sequences are MNHNY and SVGAGI (reference sequence). CDR3 DNA: TGTGCCAGCAGGCCACTAGTTTCATACGAGCAGTACGTC. Translation gives CASRPLVSYEQYV.

This CDR3 is CASSRERGYNEQFF. The CDR3 bases are TGTGCCAGCAGCCGTGAGCGGGGCTACAATGAGCAGTTCTTC. The V gene is TRBV4-2, the J gene TRBJ2-1; 7 nucleotides agree with TRBD2. The J segment lost 3 bases and the V segment lost 4 bases, leaving 3 bases of the junction unmatched. The CDR3 contains 14 residues. The V gene's germline CDR1 is LGHNA and CDR2 YNFKEQ.

The chain uses TRBV7-6 and TRBJ2-2, with TRBD1 matching over 7 bases. The CDR3 spans 16 residues. CDR1 SGHVS and CDR2 FNYEAQ come from the germline V gene. Trimming removed 5 bases from V and 1 base from J; junction bases left unmatched: 7. CDR3 region: CASSRRQGRNTGELFF. CDR3 DNA sequence: TGTGCCAGCAGCCGAAGACAGGGTAGGAACACCGGGGAGCTGTTTTTT.

This chain joins TRBV29-1 and TRBJ2-3, with D hard to call. This CDR3 has 15 residues. The V gene lost 4 bases and the J gene lost 4 bases, with 18 bases spanning the gap. Germline-derived CDR1 and CDR2 are SQVTM and ANQGSEA. CDR3 nucleotide sequence: TGCAGCGTTGTAGGCATGGCAGACGCATCAGATACGCAGTATTTT. This translates into CSVVGMADASDTQYF.

This rearrangement joins TRBV15 to TRBJ2-2, with unresolved D. Germline CDR1 is LNHNV and CDR2 is YYDKDF (reference sequence). Between the trimmed V and J ends, which lost 5 bases and 6 bases, there was a span of 10 bases. This CDR3 spans 13 amino acids. Here the CDR3 DNA reads TGTGCCACCAGCCCCCCGTACCCCGGGGAGCTGTTTTTT. Translated, it gives CATSPPYPGELFF.

This rearrangement joins TRBV30 to TRBJ1-5; a possible D gene is TRBD1 (5 bases). The V end lost 1 base, the J end lost 6 bases, and 13 bases lay between the germline ends. Germline V gives CDR1 GTSNPN, CDR2 SVGIG (reference sequence). This CDR3 contains 14 residues. CDR3 in amino acids: CAWSGLAGTQPQHF. The DNA for the CDR3 is TGTGCCTGGAGTGGCCTCGCGGGGACTCAGCCCCAGCATTTT.

This sequence joins TRBV2 and TRBJ1-5; weak D call: TRBD1 (5 bases). Between the trimmed V and J ends, which lost 4 bases and 7 bases, there was a span of 11 bases. Germline V gives CDR1 SNHLY, CDR2 FYNNEI. The CDR3 totals 13 residues. In nucleotides, the CDR3 is TGTGCCAGCAGTGTCAGGGTAGAGCAGCCCCAGCATTTT. It codes for CASSVRVEQPQHF.

In this sample, this clone turned up once. The chain uses TRBV21-1 and TRBJ2-2; TRBD2, the table's D call, lacks a check against the DNA. TRBV21-1 is a pseudogene segment. This CDR3 is built from 18 residues. This CDR3 reads CASRRRGRGAPNTGELFF. The CDR3 nucleotides read TGTGCCAGCAGGAGGAGGGGGAGGGGGGCCCCGAACACCGGGGAGCTGTTTTTT.

The J gene is TRBJ2-5, the V gene TRBV6-6, with 10 bases aligning to TRBD2. Germline lookup yields CDR1 MNHNY and CDR2 SVGAGI (reference sequence). The trim removed 7 bases at V and 5 bases at J, leaving 13 bases unmatched. The CDR3 totals 16 residues. DNA of the CDR3: TGTGCCAGCAAACCACCCGAGCGGGGGGGCTGGGAGACCCAGTACTTC. Translated: CASKPPERGGWETQYF.

This sequence joins TRBV30 and TRBJ1-4, with D possibly being TRBD1 (6 bases). Germline values: CDR1 GTSNPN, CDR2 SVGIG (reference sequence). Trimming took 4 bases from V and 7 from J, leaving 10 bases between them. This CDR3 has 12 residues. The CDR3 loop reads CAWKTGLEKLFF. The CDR3 coding sequence is TGTGCCTGGAAAACAGGGCTTGAAAAACTGTTTTTT.

This chain links TRBV19 with TRBJ1-5; 8 bases are a match to TRBD1. The CDR3 runs 18 residues. Losses at the gene ends were 1 base for V and 4 bases for J; bases not matched to a gene: 12. Germline V gene lookup returns CDR1 LNHDA and CDR2 SQIVND (reference sequence). The CDR3 sequence is CASSIGPRAGGANQPQHF. The CDR3 DNA sequence: TGTGCCAGTAGTATAGGGCCCCGGGCAGGGGGCGCGAATCAGCCCCAGCATTTT.

The rearrangement links TRBV28 to TRBJ2-3; weak D call: TRBD1 (5 bases). V lost 3 bases, J lost 2 bases, and 15 bases lay in between. The CDR3 is made up of 16 amino acids. Germline V gene sequence: CDR1 MDHEN, CDR2 SYDVKM. CDR3: CASSFNWQGPTDTQYF. DNA of the CDR3: TGTGCCAGCAGTTTTAACTGGCAGGGTCCCACAGATACGCAGTATTTT.

This chain links TRBV12-5 with TRBJ1-2; no definite D call. CDR1 and CDR2 from the germline V gene are LGHNT and FRNRAP. The CDR3 has 12 residues. Between the trimmed V and J ends, which lost 6 bases and 2 bases, there was a span of 7 bases. CDR3 in amino acids: CASGTRNYGYTF. The CDR3 DNA reads as TGTGCTAGTGGCACAAGAAACTATGGCTACACCTTC.

V usage is TRBV4-1 and J usage is TRBJ1-1; 8 bases match TRBD1. Germline trimming cut 1 base from V and 1 base from J; bases unmatched to any gene: 8. CDR3 length: 17 amino acids. Germline assignment: CDR1 MGHRA and CDR2 YSYEKL. The CDR3 is CASSQGGQGGWNTEAFF. The CDR3 DNA reads TGCGCCAGCAGCCAAGGAGGACAGGGAGGGTGGAACACTGAAGCTTTCTTT.

This chain links TRBV9 with TRBJ2-7; the D is unclear. Germline CDR1 is SGDLS and CDR2 is YYNGEE. CDR3 length equals 15 residues. Trimming stripped 0 bases from V and 9 bases from J, with 19 bases between. The CDR3 nucleotides read TGTGCCAGCAGCGTAGAGGCAGAAGCACTACTGGGGCAGTACTTC. This sequence encodes CASSVEAEALLGQYF.

The CDR3 sequence is CASSYGGDRETQYF. The CDR3 DNA reads as TGTGCCAGCAGTTACGGGGGGGACAGGGAGACCCAGTACTTC. This chain joins TRBV6-6 and TRBJ2-5, with D possibly matching TRBD1 (8 bases). The CDR3 extends over 14 amino acids. Trimming removed 2 bases at V and 5 bases at J, with 12 bases between. Germline CDR1 reads MNHNY; CDR2 reads SVGAGI (reference sequence).

This clone showed up just once. The genes are TRBV5-1 and TRBJ1-3; no definite D call. Trimming removed 4 bases at V and 0 bases at J, with 14 bases between. CDR1 and CDR2 (germline): SGHRS, YFSETQ. This CDR3 has 16 residues. The CDR3 region has the DNA TGCGCCAGCAGCAGGGAGGGTTTTAGCTCTGGAAACACCATATATTTT. This gives the protein CASSREGFSSGNTIYF.

The J gene is TRBJ1-1, the V gene TRBV30, with D perhaps TRBD1 (5 bases). The CDR3 loop spans 11 amino acids. Between the trimmed V and J ends, which lost 5 bases and 10 bases, there was a span of 14 bases. Per the germline V gene, CDR1 is GTSNPN and CDR2 is SVGIG (reference sequence). CDR3 loop: CAWGQLGGAFF. CDR3 coding DNA: TGTGCCTGGGGCCAACTGGGGGGAGCTTTCTTT.

J is TRBJ2-3 and V is TRBV2; no reliable D call. Trimming removed 3 bases at V and 5 bases at J, with 12 bases between. The CDR3 consists of 14 residues. Germline V lookup: CDR1 SNHLY, CDR2 FYNNEI. CDR3 region: CASSESSSGDTQYF. The CDR3 DNA follows: TGTGCCAGCAGTGAGTCCTCTAGTGGAGATACGCAGTATTTT.

This rearrangement joins TRBV12-5 to TRBJ2-2; possibly TRBD1 or TRBD2 for D (5 bases each). Germline V gene lookup returns CDR1 LGHNT and CDR2 FRNRAP. The CDR3 runs 17 residues. The V end lost 0 bases, the J end lost 2 bases, and 13 bases lay between the germline ends. The CDR3 loop reads CASGLVLGAVNTGELFF. CDR3 bases: TGTGCTAGTGGTTTGGTACTAGGGGCGGTAAACACCGGGGAGCTGTTTTTT. Using reference TRBV12-5 and TRBJ2-2 for the parts outside the CDR3, the full variable domain is DARVTQTPRHKVTEMGQEVTMRCQPILGHNTVFWYRQTMMQGLELLAYFRNRAPLDDSGMPKDRFSAEMPDATLATLKIQPSEPRDSAVYFCASGLVLGAVNTGELFFGEGSRLTVL.

The chain is built from TRBV6-6 and TRBJ2-7, with 7 bases matching TRBD1. The ends lost 6 bases at V and 3 bases at J; junction bases unmatched: 11. The CDR3 sequence is 15 residues long. The germline gives CDR1 MNHNY, CDR2 SVGAGI (reference sequence). This CDR3 reads CASRPTGYGVYEQYV. CDR3 DNA: TGTGCCAGCAGGCCGACAGGGTATGGCGTCTACGAGCAGTACGTC.

This chain uses TRBV2 with TRBJ2-2; TRBD2 matches 9 bases. The CDR3 has 15 amino acids. V was pared by 4 bases and J by 5 bases, with 5 bases of the junction left unmatched. CDR1 and CDR2 (germline): SNHLY, FYNNEI. As DNA, the CDR3 is TGTGCCAGCAGTGCCCGCGGGAGGGCAACCGGGGAGCTGTTTTTT. Its translation is CASSARGRATGELFF.